What follows are 17 T cell receptor beta chains derived from one specimen sequenced in a study of shared clonotypes between healthy human individuals. TCRdb keeps only in-frame clones here, not all; method: immunoSEQ multiplex PCR. The repertoire consists of about 2.4 million clones, with roughly 93% occurring once and the leading ten covering 0.36%. The sequenced sample consisted of naive CD4+ T cells from PBMCs. Subset here: CD45RA+ positively selected. All receptors derive from a man younger than 35 in good health. Some clones in this sample may be carry-over from other donors' samples.

This rearrangement joins TRBV5-6 to TRBJ2-7; D perhaps matches TRBD2 (5 bases). The V end lost 2 bases, the J end lost 3 bases, and 9 bases lay between the germline ends. Looked up from germline, CDR1 is SGHDT and CDR2 is YYEEEE. The CDR3 consists of 13 residues. CDR3 coding DNA: TGTGCCAGCAGCTTATATGAGGGCTACGAGCAGTACTTC. Translation: CASSLYEGYEQYF.

The CDR3 nucleotides are TGTGCCAGCAGTTTAGCGGGAGGGGGGTACAATGAGCAGTTCTTC. Protein sequence: CASSLAGGGYNEQFF. This chain joins TRBV6-5 and TRBJ2-1; 11 positions match TRBD2. Per germline, CDR1 MNHEY and CDR2 SVGAGI. V was clipped by 4 bases and J by 4 bases; unmatched bases: 3. The CDR3 is made up of 15 amino acids.

V gene TRBV10-3 combines with J gene TRBJ1-1, with 8 bases identical to TRBD1. V shed 0 bases and J 11 bases; nucleotides not matched to a gene: 17. The germline V gene has CDR1 ENHRY and CDR2 SYGVKD. The CDR3 is 17 residues long. The DNA for the CDR3 is TGTGCCATCAGTGAGTCGAGGGTGACAGGGGCGCCCTCGTGGGCTTTCTTT. Amino acids: CAISESRVTGAPSWAFF.

The V gene is TRBV5-1, the J gene TRBJ1-3, with D possibly TRBD1 on 6 matching bases. The germline V gene encodes CDR1 SGHRS and CDR2 YFSETQ. This CDR3 has 14 residues. V was clipped by 2 bases and J by 6 bases, with 12 bases between them. The CDR3 DNA reads TGCGCCAGCAGCTTTCGGGCAGGGGAAAACACCATATATTTT. Amino acid sequence: CASSFRAGENTIYF. Together with reference TRBV5-1 and TRBJ1-3, the CDR3 gives the full variable domain: KAGVTQTPRYLIKTRGQQVTLSCSPISGHRSVSWYQQTPGQGLQFLFEYFSETQRNKGNFPGRFSGRQFSNSRSEMNVSTLELGDSALYLCASSFRAGENTIYFGEGSWLTVV.

This chain uses TRBV19 with TRBJ2-1; D is unresolved. V gave up 3 bases and J gave up 2 bases, with 14 bases separating them. Per germline, CDR1 LNHDA and CDR2 SQIVND (reference sequence). The CDR3 consists of 16 residues. In DNA form, the CDR3 reads TGTGCCAGTAGTATCCTCCCTAGATGGGCCTACAATGAGCAGTTCTTC. Its protein is CASSILPRWAYNEQFF.

The chain couples TRBV15 to TRBJ1-5, with unresolved D. V was trimmed by 3 bases and J by 9 bases, leaving 9 bases between them. This CDR3 has 12 amino acids. Looked up from germline, CDR1 is LNHNV and CDR2 is YYDKDF (reference sequence). The CDR3 DNA is TGTGCCACCAGCAGCCCTCCATCGCCCCAGCATTTT. This gives the protein CATSSPPSPQHF.

J is TRBJ1-2 and V is TRBV28, with D possibly being TRBD1 (5 bases). CDR3 length: 12 residues. V lost 10 bases and J 3 bases, leaving 12 bases between the germline ends. From germline, CDR1 is MDHEN and CDR2 SYDVKM. CDR3 sequence (DNA): TGTGCCATCTCTGGGACTGACTATGGCTACACCTTC. Translation: CAISGTDYGYTF.

As for this clone: Other DNA sequences of this sample code for an identical CDR3. This rearrangement joins TRBV20-1 to TRBJ1-2, with D hard to call. The CDR3 extends over 11 amino acids. In germline, CDR1 is DFQATT, CDR2 SNEGSKA (reference sequence). V was shortened by 4 bases and J by 3 bases, with 6 bases between the two germline ends. The DNA of the CDR3 is TGCAGTGCTAACACGGACTATGGCTACACCTTC. It translates to CSANTDYGYTF.

This chain joins TRBV5-5 and TRBJ2-7, with 8 positions matching TRBD1. This CDR3 has 16 residues. Germline V gene sequence: CDR1 SGHKS, CDR2 YYEKEE (reference sequence). V lost 0 bases and J lost 2; bases outside the gene matches: 7. CDR3 loop: CASSLAGAGGTYEQYF. CDR3 sequence (DNA): TGTGCCAGCAGCTTGGCCGGGGCAGGGGGCACCTACGAGCAGTACTTC.

A single count supports this clone. In DNA form, the CDR3 reads TGCAGCGGCACAGGGGGCTCTGGCATTCAGTACTTC. This codes for CSGTGGSGIQYF. The chain recombines TRBV29-1 with TRBJ2-4; the match to TRBD1 covers 9 bases. Per the germline V gene, CDR1 is SQVTM and CDR2 is ANQGSEA. The CDR3 totals 12 residues. Losses at the gene ends were 7 bases for V and 9 bases for J; bases not matched to a gene: 7.

The chain employs TRBV28 and TRBJ1-1, with D unclear. Trimming stripped 7 bases from V and 0 bases from J, with 6 bases between. Germline CDR1 reads MDHEN; CDR2 reads SYDVKM. The CDR3 runs to 12 residues. CDR3 nucleotide sequence: TGTGCCAGCAACGCATTGAACACTGAAGCTTTCTTT. Residues: CASNALNTEAFF.

A word on this clone: Other DNA sequences within the sample encode an identical CDR3. The V and J genes are TRBV5-1 and TRBJ2-1; D is unclear. The V gene's germline CDR1 is SGHRS and CDR2 YFSETQ. Trimming took 0 bases from V and 3 from J, leaving 10 bases between them. The CDR3 totals 15 residues. The CDR3 DNA sequence: TGCGCCAGCAGCTTGGCGTCTACCAGCTACAATGAGCAGTTCTTC. Translated: CASSLASTSYNEQFF. Together with reference TRBV5-1 and TRBJ2-1, the CDR3 gives the full variable domain: KAGVTQTPRYLIKTRGQQVTLSCSPISGHRSVSWYQQTPGQGLQFLFEYFSETQRNKGNFPGRFSGRQFSNSRSEMNVSTLELGDSALYLCASSLASTSYNEQFFGPGTRLTVL.

The chain carries TRBV7-3 and TRBJ2-3; TRBD1 might be the D (6 bases). The V end was cut by 1 base, the J end by 4 bases, with 12 bases between. The CDR3 runs to 15 residues. Per the germline V gene, CDR1 is SGHTA and CDR2 is FQGTGA. The CDR3 protein is CASSLSTGLADTQYF. DNA of the CDR3: TGTGCCAGCAGCTTAAGCACAGGGCTCGCAGATACGCAGTATTTT.

The chain is built from TRBV29-1 and TRBJ2-3, with 8 bases lining up with TRBD1. CDR1 and CDR2 from the germline V gene are SQVTM and ANQGSEA. CDR3 length equals 15 residues. V shed 7 bases, J shed 1 base, and the junction held 10 bases outside the gene matches. The DNA of the CDR3 is TGCAGCGCTATAAACAGGGGGTTCGGCACAGATACGCAGTATTTT. It translates to CSAINRGFGTDTQYF.

The chain has TRBV29-1 and TRBJ1-1, with D perhaps matching TRBD1 (5 bases). The CDR3 consists of 13 residues. Per germline, CDR1 SQVTM and CDR2 ANQGSEA. V was cut by 2 bases and J by 11 bases, with 18 bases left in between. The CDR3: CSVEKLLVRVAFF. The DNA of the CDR3 is TGCAGCGTTGAAAAACTTTTGGTCAGGGTTGCTTTCTTT.

This clone was picked up one time. V is TRBV9 and J is TRBJ2-1; 8 bases line up with TRBD2. Germline-derived CDR1 and CDR2 are SGDLS and YYNGEE. V trimming: 3 bases; J trimming: 9 bases; junction bases outside the gene matches: 14. The CDR3 contains 16 residues. The CDR3 reads CASSAAPGGPLGEQFF. The CDR3 DNA reads TGTGCCAGCAGCGCCGCCCCGGGAGGGCCCTTGGGTGAGCAGTTCTTC.

This clone was detected once. V and J are TRBV11-1 and TRBJ2-2; 9 bases line up with TRBD2. This CDR3 spans 17 amino acids. V lost 5 bases, J lost 4 bases, and 11 bases stayed unmatched. Germline V gene data show CDR1 as SGHAT and CDR2 as FQDESV (reference sequence). CDR3 DNA: TGTGCCAGCAGCGACCGATGGATAGCGGGAGTCACCGGGGAGCTGTTTTTT. Amino acids: CASSDRWIAGVTGELFF.